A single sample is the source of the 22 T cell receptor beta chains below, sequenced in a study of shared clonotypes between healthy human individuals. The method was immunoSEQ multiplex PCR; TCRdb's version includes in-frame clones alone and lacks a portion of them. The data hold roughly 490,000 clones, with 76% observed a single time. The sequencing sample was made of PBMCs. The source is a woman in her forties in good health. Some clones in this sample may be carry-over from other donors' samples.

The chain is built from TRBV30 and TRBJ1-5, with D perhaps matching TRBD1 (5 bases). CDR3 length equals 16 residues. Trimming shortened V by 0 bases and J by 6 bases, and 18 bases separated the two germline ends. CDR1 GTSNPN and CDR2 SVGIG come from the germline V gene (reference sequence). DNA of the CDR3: TGTGCCTGGAGTGTCGGATGGTCCAGGGTTGGTCAGCCCCAGCATTTT. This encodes CAWSVGWSRVGQPQHF.

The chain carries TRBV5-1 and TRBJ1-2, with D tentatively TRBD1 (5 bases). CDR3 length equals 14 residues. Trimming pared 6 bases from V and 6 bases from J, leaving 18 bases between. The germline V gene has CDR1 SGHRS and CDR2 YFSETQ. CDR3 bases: TGCGCCAGCACCCCTCGGACAATTGGTGATGGCTACACCTTC. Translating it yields CASTPRTIGDGYTF. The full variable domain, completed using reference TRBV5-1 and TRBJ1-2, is KAGVTQTPRYLIKTRGQQVTLSCSPISGHRSVSWYQQTPGQGLQFLFEYFSETQRNKGNFPGRFSGRQFSNSRSEMNVSTLELGDSALYLCASTPRTIGDGYTFGSGTRLTVV.

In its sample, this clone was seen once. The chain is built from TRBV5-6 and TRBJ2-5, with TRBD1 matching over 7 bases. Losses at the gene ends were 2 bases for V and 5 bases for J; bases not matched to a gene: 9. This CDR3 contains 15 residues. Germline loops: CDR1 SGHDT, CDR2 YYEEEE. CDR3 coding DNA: TGTGCCAGCAGCTTATACCAACAGGGGTGGGAGACCCAGTACTTC. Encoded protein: CASSLYQQGWETQYF. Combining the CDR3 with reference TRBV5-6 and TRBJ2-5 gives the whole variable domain DAGVTQSPTHLIKTRGQQVTLRCSPKSGHDTVSWYQQALGQGPQFIFQYYEEEERQRGNFPDRFSGHQFPNYSSELNVNALLLGDSALYLCASSLYQQGWETQYFGPGTRLLVL.

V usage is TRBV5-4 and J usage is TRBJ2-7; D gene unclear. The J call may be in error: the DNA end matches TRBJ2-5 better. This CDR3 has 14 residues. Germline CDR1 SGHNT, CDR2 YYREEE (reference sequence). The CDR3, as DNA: TGTGCCAGCAGCTTGGGACTTACACAGGAGACCCAGTACTTC. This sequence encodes CASSLGLTQETQYF.

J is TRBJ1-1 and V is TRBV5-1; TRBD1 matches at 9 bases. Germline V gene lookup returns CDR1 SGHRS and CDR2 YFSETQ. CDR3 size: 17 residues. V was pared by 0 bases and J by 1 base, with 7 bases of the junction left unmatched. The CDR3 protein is CASSLGPRTGANTEAFF. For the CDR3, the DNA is TGCGCCAGCAGCTTGGGGCCACGGACAGGGGCGAACACTGAAGCTTTCTTT.

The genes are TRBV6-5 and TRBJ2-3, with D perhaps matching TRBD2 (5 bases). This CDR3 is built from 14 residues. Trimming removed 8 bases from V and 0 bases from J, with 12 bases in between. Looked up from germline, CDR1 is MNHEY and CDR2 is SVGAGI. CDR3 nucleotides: TGTGCCAGCGCGCCGGGCGGGAGCACAGATACGCAGTATTTT. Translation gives CASAPGGSTDTQYF.

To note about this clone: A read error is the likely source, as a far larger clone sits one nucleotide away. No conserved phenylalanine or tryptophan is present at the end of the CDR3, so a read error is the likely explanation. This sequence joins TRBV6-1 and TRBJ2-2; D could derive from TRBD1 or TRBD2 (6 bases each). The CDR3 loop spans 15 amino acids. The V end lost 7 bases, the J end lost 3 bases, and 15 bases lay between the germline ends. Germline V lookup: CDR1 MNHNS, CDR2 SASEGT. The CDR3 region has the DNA TGTGCCAGCACCCCGGGGGACACTCACACCGGGGAGCTGTTTTCT. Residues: CASTPGDTHTGELFS.

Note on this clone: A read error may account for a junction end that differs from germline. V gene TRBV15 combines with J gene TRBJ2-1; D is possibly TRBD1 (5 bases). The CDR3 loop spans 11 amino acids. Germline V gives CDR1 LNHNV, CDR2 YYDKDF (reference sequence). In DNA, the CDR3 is TGTGCCACCAGCGGAGACAGTGAGCAGTTCTTC. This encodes CATSGDSEQFF.

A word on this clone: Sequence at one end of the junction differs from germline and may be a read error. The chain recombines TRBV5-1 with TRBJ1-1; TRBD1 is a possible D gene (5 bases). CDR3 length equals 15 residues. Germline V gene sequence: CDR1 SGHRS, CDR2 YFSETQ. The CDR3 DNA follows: TGCGCCAGCAGCTTGAACCCCGGGGCGAAGACTGGAGCTTTCTTT. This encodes CASSLNPGAKTGAFF. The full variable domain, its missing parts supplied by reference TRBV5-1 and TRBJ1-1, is KAGVTQTPRYLIKTRGQQVTLSCSPISGHRSVSWYQQTPGQGLQFLFEYFSETQRNKGNFPGRFSGRQFSNSRSEMNVSTLELGDSALYLCASSLNPGAKTGAFFGQGTRLTVV.

The CDR3 DNA reads as TGTGCCTGGGGAGTAGTGTCCGATACGCAGTATTTT. Residues: CAWGVVSDTQYF. This chain uses TRBV30 with TRBJ2-3, with D uncertain. The CDR3 sequence is 12 residues long. In germline, CDR1 is GTSNPN, CDR2 SVGIG (reference sequence). Deletions cut 5 bases from V and 6 bases from J, with 12 bases between.

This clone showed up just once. CDR3 protein: CASSMTGFGYTF. The CDR3 region has the DNA TGTGCCAGCAGCATGACAGGGTTTGGCTACACCTTC. The chain has TRBV5-6 and TRBJ1-2; 7 bases match TRBD1. Unmatched junction bases numbered 4, after V lost 4 bases and J lost 7 bases. The CDR3 loop spans 12 amino acids. Germline V CDR1 and CDR2: SGHDT, YYEEEE.

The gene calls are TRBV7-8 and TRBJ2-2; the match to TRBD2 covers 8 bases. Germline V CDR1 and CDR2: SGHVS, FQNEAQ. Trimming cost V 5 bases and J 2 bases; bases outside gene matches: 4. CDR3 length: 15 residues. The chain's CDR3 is CASSRVAGNTGELFF. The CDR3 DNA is TGTGCCAGCAGCCGTGTAGCGGGAAACACCGGGGAGCTGTTTTTT.

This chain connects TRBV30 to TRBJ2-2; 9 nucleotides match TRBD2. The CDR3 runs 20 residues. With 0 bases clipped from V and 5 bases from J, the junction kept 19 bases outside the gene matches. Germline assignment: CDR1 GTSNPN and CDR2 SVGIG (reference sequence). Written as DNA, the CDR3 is TGTGCCTGGAGTGTATCCCGAACATATGGGCGGGAGGGTCCAACCGGGGAGCTGTTTTTT. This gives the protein CAWSVSRTYGREGPTGELFF.

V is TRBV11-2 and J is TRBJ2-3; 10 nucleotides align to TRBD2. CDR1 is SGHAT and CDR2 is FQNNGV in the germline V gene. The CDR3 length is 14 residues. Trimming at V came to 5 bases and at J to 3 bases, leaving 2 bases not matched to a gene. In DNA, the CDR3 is TGTGCCAGCAGCCCGGGACTAGCGACAGATACGCAGTATTTT. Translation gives CASSPGLATDTQYF.

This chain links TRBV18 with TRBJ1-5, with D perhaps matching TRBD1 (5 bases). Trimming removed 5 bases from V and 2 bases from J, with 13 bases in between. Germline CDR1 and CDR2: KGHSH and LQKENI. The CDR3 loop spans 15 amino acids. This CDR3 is CASSSQPGRNQPQHF. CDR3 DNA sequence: TGTGCCAGCTCAAGCCAACCAGGGCGCAATCAGCCCCAGCATTTT.

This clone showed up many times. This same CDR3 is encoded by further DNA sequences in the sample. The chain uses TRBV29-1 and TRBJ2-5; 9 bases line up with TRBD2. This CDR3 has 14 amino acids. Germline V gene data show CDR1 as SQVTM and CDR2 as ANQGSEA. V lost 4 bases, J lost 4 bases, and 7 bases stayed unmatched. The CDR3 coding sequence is TGCAGCGTTGGGGTAGCGGGAGTGGTAGAGACCCAGTACTTC. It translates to CSVGVAGVVETQYF.

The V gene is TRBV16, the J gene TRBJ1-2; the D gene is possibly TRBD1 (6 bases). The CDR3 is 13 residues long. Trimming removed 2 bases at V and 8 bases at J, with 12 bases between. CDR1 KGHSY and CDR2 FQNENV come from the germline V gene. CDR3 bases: TGTGCCAGCAGCCAAAATTCAGGGGCAGGCTACACCTTC. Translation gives CASSQNSGAGYTF.

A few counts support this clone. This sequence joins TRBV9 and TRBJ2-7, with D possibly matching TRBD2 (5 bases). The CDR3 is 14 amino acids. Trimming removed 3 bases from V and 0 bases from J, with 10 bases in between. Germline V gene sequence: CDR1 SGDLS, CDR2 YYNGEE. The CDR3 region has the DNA TGTGCCAGCAGCGCATTCGGGGACTCCTACGAGCAGTACTTC. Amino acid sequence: CASSAFGDSYEQYF.

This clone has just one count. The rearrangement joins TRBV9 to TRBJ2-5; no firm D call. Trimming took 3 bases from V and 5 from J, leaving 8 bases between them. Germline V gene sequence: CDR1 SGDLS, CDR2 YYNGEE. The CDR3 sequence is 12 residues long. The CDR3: CASSAGRETQYF. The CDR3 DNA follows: TGTGCCAGCAGCGCCGGGCGTGAGACCCAGTACTTC.

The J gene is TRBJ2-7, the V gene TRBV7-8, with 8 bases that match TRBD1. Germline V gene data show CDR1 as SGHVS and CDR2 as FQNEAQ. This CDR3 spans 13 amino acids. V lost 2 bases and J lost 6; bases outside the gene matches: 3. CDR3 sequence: CASSLQGASEQYF. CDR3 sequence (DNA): TGTGCCAGCAGCTTACAGGGGGCCAGCGAGCAGTACTTC.

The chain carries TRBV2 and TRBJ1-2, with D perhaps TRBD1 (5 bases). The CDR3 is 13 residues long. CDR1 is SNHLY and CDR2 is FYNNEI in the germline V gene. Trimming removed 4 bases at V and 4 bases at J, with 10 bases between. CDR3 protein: CASSADKIYGYTF. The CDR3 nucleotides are TGTGCCAGCAGTGCGGACAAGATCTATGGCTACACCTTC.

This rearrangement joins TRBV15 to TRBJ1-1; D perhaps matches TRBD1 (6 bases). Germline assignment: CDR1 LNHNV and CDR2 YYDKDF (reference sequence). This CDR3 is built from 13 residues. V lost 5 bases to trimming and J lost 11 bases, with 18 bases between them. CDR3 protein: CATSLKLQGDAFF. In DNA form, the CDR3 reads TGTGCCACCAGCCTCAAACTACAGGGTGATGCTTTCTTT.